The next 11 T cell receptor beta chains were all read from a single sample in a study of control samples from healthy donors and cancer patients. Sequencing was performed with immunoSEQ multiplex PCR; in TCRdb, only in-frame clones are kept and a portion is missing. Here the sample spans about 170,000 clones, over 85% being singletons. Sequenced input: blood. The receptors here all came from a woman aged 60-70 years in good health.

This chain links TRBV7-9 with TRBJ1-1, with D maybe TRBD1 (6 bases). There are 17 residues in the CDR3. Trimming removed 1 base at V and 3 bases at J, with 18 bases between. The germline CDR1 and CDR2 sequences are SEHNR and FQNEAQ (reference sequence). The CDR3 loop is CASSLGRVRDTDTEAFF. The CDR3 bases are TGTGCCAGCAGCTTAGGAAGGGTCCGGGACACGGACACTGAAGCTTTCTTT.

The V gene is TRBV6-5, the J gene TRBJ1-2; D call uncertain. Trimming removed 0 bases from V and 8 bases from J, with 10 bases in between. Germline V CDR1 and CDR2: MNHEY, SVGAGI. This CDR3 has 13 residues. In DNA form, the CDR3 reads TGTGCCAGCAGTTACTCCGCAGCCTTAGGCTACACCTTC. Amino acid sequence: CASSYSAALGYTF.

This clone was seen more than once but under ten times. The chain couples TRBV19 to TRBJ1-2, with D maybe TRBD1 (5 bases). The length of the CDR3 is 14 residues. Germline loops: CDR1 LNHDA, CDR2 SQIVND (reference sequence). V was clipped by 3 bases and J by 4 bases, with 12 bases between them. For the CDR3, the DNA is TGTGCCAGTAGTATTCGCCAGGGTTTCTATGGCTACACCTTC. Amino acids: CASSIRQGFYGYTF.

The CDR3 here is CSASRLAGGYQYF. CDR3 DNA sequence: TGCAGTGCTAGTAGACTAGCGGGGGGGTATCAGTACTTC. The V and J genes are TRBV20-1 and TRBJ2-4, with TRBD2 matching 14 bases. Per germline, CDR1 DFQATT and CDR2 SNEGSKA (reference sequence). The CDR3 consists of 13 residues. The trim removed 3 bases at V and 12 bases at J, leaving 4 bases unmatched.

V gene TRBV3-1 (or the pseudogene TRBV3-2) combines with J gene TRBJ1-5, with unresolved D. The germline gives CDR1 LGHDT, CDR2 YNNKEL (reference sequence). Trimming shortened V by 3 bases and J by 2 bases, and 5 bases separated the two germline ends. The CDR3 is 13 amino acids. CDR3: CASSQDGNQPQHF. The CDR3 nucleotides read TGTGCCAGCAGCCAGGATGGCAATCAGCCCCAGCATTTT.

This chain uses TRBV19 with TRBJ1-4, with 7 bases aligning to TRBD1. The CDR3 contains 16 residues. Per the germline V gene, CDR1 is LNHDA and CDR2 is SQIVND (reference sequence). Losses at the gene ends were 5 bases for V and 5 bases for J; bases not matched to a gene: 11. The CDR3 is CASSDSQGRLNEKLFF. DNA for the CDR3: TGTGCCAGTAGTGATTCACAGGGGCGACTGAATGAAAAACTGTTTTTT.

The rearrangement links TRBV18 to TRBJ1-2; TRBD1 might be the D (6 bases). There are 13 residues in the CDR3. V was pared by 0 bases and J by 8 bases, with 10 bases between. Germline lookup yields CDR1 KGHSH and CDR2 LQKENI. CDR3 nucleotides: TGTGCCAGCTCACCACCGGGGGGGCAGGGCTACACCTTC. It codes for CASSPPGGQGYTF.

The gene calls are TRBV25-1 and TRBJ1-2, with D possibly TRBD1 on 5 matching bases. CDR3 length: 13 amino acids. V lost 2 bases and J 7 bases, leaving 11 bases between the germline ends. Germline assignment: CDR1 MGHDK and CDR2 SYGVNS. DNA for the CDR3: TGTGCCAGCAGTGAACCGGGGGATACTGGCTACACCTTC. Translated: CASSEPGDTGYTF.

This rearrangement joins TRBV9 to TRBJ1-1; D not resolved. In germline, CDR1 is SGDLS, CDR2 YYNGEE. The CDR3 sequence is 14 residues long. Trimming removed 0 bases at V and 0 bases at J, with 6 bases between. Here the CDR3 DNA reads TGTGCCAGCAGCGTAGGGTGGGTGAACACTGAAGCTTTCTTT. Encoded protein: CASSVGWVNTEAFF.

The chain has TRBV30 and TRBJ2-6; no clear D. Trimming removed 2 bases from V and 4 bases from J, with 12 bases in between. This CDR3 comprises 15 residues. CDR1 is GTSNPN, CDR2 SVGIG, per germline (reference sequence). CDR3 in amino acids: CAWSLGSSGANVLTF. CDR3 DNA: TGTGCCTGGAGTCTGGGGTCAAGCGGGGCCAACGTCCTGACTTTC.

J is TRBJ1-3 and V is TRBV10-3; D is possibly TRBD1 (6 bases). The CDR3 totals 15 residues. V shed 7 bases and J shed 2 bases, with 15 bases lying between them. Germline CDR1 reads ENHRY; CDR2 reads SYGVKD. CDR3 sequence: CAITAGGATGNTIYF. CDR3 coding DNA: TGTGCCATCACCGCTGGGGGGGCGACTGGAAACACCATATATTTT.